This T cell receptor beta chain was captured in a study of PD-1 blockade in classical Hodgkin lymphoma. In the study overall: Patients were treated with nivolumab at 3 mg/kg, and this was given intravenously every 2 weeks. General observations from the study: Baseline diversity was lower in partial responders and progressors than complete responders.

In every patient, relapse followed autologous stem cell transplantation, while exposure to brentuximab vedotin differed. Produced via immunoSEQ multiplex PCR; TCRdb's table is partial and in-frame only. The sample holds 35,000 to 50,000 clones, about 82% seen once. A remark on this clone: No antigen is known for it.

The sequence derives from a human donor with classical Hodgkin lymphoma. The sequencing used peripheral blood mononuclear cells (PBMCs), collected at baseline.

The CDR3 is CATLGGLVLDTGELFF. Here the CDR3 DNA reads TGTGCCACCCTTGGTGGACTAGTTCTAGACACCGGGGAGCTGTTTTTT. The V gene is TRBV10-3, the J gene TRBJ2-2, with 7 bases matching TRBD2. The trim removed 10 bases at V and 3 bases at J, leaving 14 bases unmatched. The CDR3 has 16 amino acids. The germline gives CDR1 ENHRY, CDR2 SYGVKD.